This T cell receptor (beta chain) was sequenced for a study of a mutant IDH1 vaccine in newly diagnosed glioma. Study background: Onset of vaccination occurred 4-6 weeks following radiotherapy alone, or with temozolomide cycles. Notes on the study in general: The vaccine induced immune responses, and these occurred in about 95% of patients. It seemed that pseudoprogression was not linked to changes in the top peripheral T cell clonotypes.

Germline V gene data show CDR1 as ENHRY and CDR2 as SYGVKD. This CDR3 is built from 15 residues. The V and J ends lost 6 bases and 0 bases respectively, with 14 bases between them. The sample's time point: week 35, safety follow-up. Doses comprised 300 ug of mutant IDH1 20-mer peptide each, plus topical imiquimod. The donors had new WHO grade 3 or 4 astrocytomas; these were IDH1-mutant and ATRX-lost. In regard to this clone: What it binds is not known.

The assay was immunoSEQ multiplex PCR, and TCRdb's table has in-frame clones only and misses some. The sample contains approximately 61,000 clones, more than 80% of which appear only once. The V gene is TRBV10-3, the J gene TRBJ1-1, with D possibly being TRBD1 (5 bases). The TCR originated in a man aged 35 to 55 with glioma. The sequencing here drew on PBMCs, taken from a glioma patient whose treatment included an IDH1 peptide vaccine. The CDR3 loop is CAISGRGSMNTEAFF. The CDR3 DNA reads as TGTGCCATCAGCGGAAGGGGTTCCATGAACACTGAAGCTTTCTTT.